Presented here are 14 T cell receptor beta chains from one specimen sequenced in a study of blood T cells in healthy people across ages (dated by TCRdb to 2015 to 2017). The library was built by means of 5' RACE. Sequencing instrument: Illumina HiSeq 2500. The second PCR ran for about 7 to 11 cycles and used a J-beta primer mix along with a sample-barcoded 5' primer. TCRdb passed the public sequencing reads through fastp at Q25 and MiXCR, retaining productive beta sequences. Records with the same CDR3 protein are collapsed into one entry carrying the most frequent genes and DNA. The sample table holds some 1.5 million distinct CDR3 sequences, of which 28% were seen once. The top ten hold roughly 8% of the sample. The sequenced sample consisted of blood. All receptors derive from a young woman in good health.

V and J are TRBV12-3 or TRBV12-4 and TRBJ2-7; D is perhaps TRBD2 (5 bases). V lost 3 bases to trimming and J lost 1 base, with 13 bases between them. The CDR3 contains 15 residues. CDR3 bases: TGTGCCAGCAGTTTGAGGGAGACTAAATCCTACGAGCAGTACTTC. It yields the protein CASSLRETKSYEQYF.

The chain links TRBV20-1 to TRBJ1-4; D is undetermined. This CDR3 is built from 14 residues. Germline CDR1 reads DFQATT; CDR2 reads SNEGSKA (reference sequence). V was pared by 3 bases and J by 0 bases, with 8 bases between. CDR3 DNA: TGCAGTGCTAGGGCGGAGGCAACTAATGAAAAACTGTTTTTT. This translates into CSARAEATNEKLFF.

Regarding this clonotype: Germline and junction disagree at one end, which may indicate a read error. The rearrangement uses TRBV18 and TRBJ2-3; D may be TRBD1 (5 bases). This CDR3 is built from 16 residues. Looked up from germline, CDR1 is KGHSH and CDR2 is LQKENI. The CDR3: CASSPEGADSTDTQYF. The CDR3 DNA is TGTGCCAGCTCACCAGAAGGGGCGGATAGCACGGATACGCAGTATTTT. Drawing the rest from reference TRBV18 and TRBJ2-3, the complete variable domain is NAGVMQNPRHLVRRRGQEARLRCSPMKGHSHVYWYRQLPEEGLKFMVYLQKENIIDESGMPKERFSAEFPKEGPSILRIQQVVRGDSAAYFCASSPEGADSTDTQYFGPGTRLTVL.

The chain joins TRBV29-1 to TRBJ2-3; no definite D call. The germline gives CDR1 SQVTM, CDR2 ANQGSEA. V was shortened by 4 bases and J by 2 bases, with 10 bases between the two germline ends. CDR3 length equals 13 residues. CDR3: CSVGADDTDTQYF. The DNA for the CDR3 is TGCAGCGTTGGGGCCGATGACACAGATACGCAGTATTTT.

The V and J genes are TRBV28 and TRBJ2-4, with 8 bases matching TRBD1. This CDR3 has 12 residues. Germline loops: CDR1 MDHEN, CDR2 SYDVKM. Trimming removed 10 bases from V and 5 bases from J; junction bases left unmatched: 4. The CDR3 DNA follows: TGTGCCATCATGACAGGGGAAAACATTCAGTACTTC. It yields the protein CAIMTGENIQYF.

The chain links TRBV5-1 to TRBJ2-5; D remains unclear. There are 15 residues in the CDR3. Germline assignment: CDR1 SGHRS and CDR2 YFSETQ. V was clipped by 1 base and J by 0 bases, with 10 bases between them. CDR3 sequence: CASSLSDVNQETQYF. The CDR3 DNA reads TGCGCCAGCAGCTTGTCGGACGTAAACCAAGAGACCCAGTACTTC.

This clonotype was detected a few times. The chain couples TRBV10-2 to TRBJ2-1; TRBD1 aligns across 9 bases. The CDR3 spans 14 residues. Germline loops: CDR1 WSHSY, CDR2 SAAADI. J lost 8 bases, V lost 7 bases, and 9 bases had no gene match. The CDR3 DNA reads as TGCGCCAGCATCCCGGACAGGGGACGCGATGAGCAGTTCTTC. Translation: CASIPDRGRDEQFF.

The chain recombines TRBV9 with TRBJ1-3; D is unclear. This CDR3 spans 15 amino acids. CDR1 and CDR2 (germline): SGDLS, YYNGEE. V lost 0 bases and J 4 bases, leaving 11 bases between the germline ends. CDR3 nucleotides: TGTGCCAGCAGCGTAGAGGTCGGCAGAGGAAACACCATATATTTT. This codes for CASSVEVGRGNTIYF. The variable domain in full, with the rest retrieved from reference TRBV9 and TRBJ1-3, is DSGVTQTPKHLITATGQRVTLRCSPRSGDLSVYWYQQSLDQGLQFLIQYYNGEERAKGNILERFSAQQFPDLHSELNLSSLELGDSALYFCASSVEVGRGNTIYFGEGSWLTVV.

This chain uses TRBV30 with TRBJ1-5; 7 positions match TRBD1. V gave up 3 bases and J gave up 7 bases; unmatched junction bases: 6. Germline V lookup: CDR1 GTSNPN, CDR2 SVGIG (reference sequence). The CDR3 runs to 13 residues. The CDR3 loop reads CAWRKGAGQPQHF. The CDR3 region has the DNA TGTGCCTGGAGGAAGGGGGCAGGCCAGCCCCAGCATTTT.

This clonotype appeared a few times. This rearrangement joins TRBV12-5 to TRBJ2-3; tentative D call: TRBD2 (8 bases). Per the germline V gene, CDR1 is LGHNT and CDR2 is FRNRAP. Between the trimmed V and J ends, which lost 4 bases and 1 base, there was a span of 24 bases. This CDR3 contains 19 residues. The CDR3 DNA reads TGTGCTAGTGGTTCCCCTCCAGGGGGGCGGGGGGCCGGCACAGATACGCAGTATTTT. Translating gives CASGSPPGGRGAGTDTQYF.

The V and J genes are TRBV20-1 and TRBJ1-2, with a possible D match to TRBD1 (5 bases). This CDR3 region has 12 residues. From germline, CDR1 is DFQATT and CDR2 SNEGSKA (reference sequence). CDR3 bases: TGCAGGGGGGGGGGTAGCGGCCGTGGCTACACCTTC. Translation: CRGGGSGRGYTF.

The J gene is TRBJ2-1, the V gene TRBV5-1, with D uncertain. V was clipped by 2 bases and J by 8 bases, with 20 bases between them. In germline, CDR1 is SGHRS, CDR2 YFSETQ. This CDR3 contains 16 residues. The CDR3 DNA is TGCGCCAGCAGCTTACTAATGAACCACCCTCGGGATGAGCAGTTCTTC. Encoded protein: CASSLLMNHPRDEQFF.

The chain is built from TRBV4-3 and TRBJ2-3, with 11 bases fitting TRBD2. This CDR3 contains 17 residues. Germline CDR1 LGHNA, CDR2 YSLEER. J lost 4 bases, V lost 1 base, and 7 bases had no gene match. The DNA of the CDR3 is TGCGCCAGCAGCCAAGGTGTAGCGGGAGGGTCCGCAGATACGCAGTATTTT. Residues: CASSQGVAGGSADTQYF.

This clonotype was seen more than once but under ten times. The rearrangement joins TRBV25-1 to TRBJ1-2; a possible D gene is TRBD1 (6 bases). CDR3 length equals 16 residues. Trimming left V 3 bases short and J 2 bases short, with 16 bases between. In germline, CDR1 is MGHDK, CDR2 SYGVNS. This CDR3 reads CASSDPGQTTNYGYTF. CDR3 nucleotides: TGTGCCAGCAGTGACCCTGGACAGACTACCAACTATGGCTACACCTTC.